These T cell receptor beta chains were read from a single sample in a study of persistence of HIV-infected CD4 T cells. Only in-frame clones appear in the TCRdb table, and some are missing; sequencing was by immunoSEQ multiplex PCR. Here the sample spans around 28,000 clones, around 82% being singletons. No antigens are known for them. This material consisted of CD4+ T cells sorted from PBMCs after approximately 19-hour stimulation, taken from a patient who received antiretroviral therapy. Receptors originate from an adult woman with HIV who was CMV-seropositive. The CDR3 runs from the conserved cysteine through the conserved F or W. The order of the fields is J gene, V gene, CDR3 length, clone size, D gene, CDR3 protein, CDR3 DNA. A D gene is named only where the DNA matches it firmly. Clone size is shown for a subset of rows, as once, few, many or a class of expanded clone.

J gene: TRBJ2-7; V gene: TRBV5-8; CDR3 length: 14; clone size: NA; D gene: NA; CDR3 protein: CASSLTTDTYEQYF; CDR3 DNA: TGTGCCAGCAGCTTGACCACGGATACCTACGAGCAGTACTTC
J gene: TRBJ1-2; V gene: TRBV13; CDR3 length: 13; clone size: NA; D gene: NA; CDR3 protein: CASRKEGTRGYTF; CDR3 DNA: TGTGCCAGCAGGAAGGAGGGCACTAGGGGCTACACCTTC
J gene: TRBJ1-2; V gene: TRBV9; CDR3 length: 15; clone size: NA; D gene: TRBD1; CDR3 protein: CASRVGSGGLYGYTF; CDR3 DNA: TGTGCCAGCAGAGTGGGGTCAGGGGGTCTCTATGGCTACACCTTC
J gene: TRBJ2-3; V gene: TRBV27; CDR3 length: 16; clone size: NA; D gene: NA; CDR3 protein: CASSLITSMGSDTQYF; CDR3 DNA: TGTGCCAGCAGTCTTATTACTAGCATGGGGTCGGATACGCAGTATTTT
J gene: TRBJ1-1; V gene: TRBV5-1; CDR3 length: 15; clone size: NA; D gene: NA; CDR3 protein: CASSLTTGQNTEAFF; CDR3 DNA: TGCGCCAGCAGCTTAACCACAGGGCAGAACACTGAAGCTTTCTTT
J gene: TRBJ1-1; V gene: TRBV9; CDR3 length: 15; clone size: NA; D gene: TRBD1; CDR3 protein: CASSATGALNTEAFF; CDR3 DNA: TGTGCCAGCAGCGCAACAGGGGCCTTGAACACTGAAGCTTTCTTT
J gene: TRBJ2-3; V gene: TRBV9; CDR3 length: 15; clone size: NA; D gene: TRBD2; CDR3 protein: CASSVGGGASDTQYF; CDR3 DNA: TGTGCCAGCAGCGTAGGCGGGGGGGCCTCAGATACGCAGTATTTT
J gene: TRBJ1-4; V gene: TRBV5-4; CDR3 length: 14; clone size: NA; D gene: NA; CDR3 protein: CASSKPGPNEKLFF; CDR3 DNA: TGTGCCAGCAGCAAACCCGGGCCTAATGAAAAACTGTTTTTT
J gene: TRBJ1-2; V gene: TRBV19; CDR3 length: 13; clone size: NA; D gene: NA; CDR3 protein: CASSMVGDYGYTF; CDR3 DNA: TGTGCCAGTAGTATGGTCGGGGATTATGGCTACACCTTC
J gene: TRBJ2-2; V gene: TRBV24-1; CDR3 length: 17; clone size: NA; D gene: NA; CDR3 protein: CATSDFDVWGGTGELFF; CDR3 DNA: TGTGCCACCAGTGATTTTGATGTATGGGGAGGCACCGGGGAGCTGTTTTTT
J gene: TRBJ1-4; V gene: TRBV5-1; CDR3 length: 15; clone size: NA; D gene: NA; CDR3 protein: CASSLSGLRYEKLFF; CDR3 DNA: TGCGCCAGCAGCTTGTCGGGGCTACGGTATGAAAAACTGTTTTTT
J gene: TRBJ2-7; V gene: TRBV7-9; CDR3 length: 15; clone size: NA; D gene: TRBD1; CDR3 protein: CASSFKGQGIGEQYF; CDR3 DNA: TGTGCCAGCAGCTTTAAGGGACAGGGGATTGGCGAGCAGTACTTC
J gene: TRBJ2-2; V gene: TRBV15; CDR3 length: 16; clone size: NA; D gene: TRBD1; CDR3 protein: CATSRGRGSNTGELFF; CDR3 DNA: TGTGCCACCAGCAGAGGCAGGGGGTCGAACACCGGGGAGCTGTTTTTT
J gene: TRBJ1-4; V gene: TRBV10-2; CDR3 length: 11; clone size: NA; D gene: NA; CDR3 protein: CASQGRGKLFF; CDR3 DNA: TGCGCCAGTCAGGGGAGAGGGAAACTGTTTTTT
J gene: TRBJ1-2; V gene: TRBV4-1; CDR3 length: 13; clone size: medium-sized; D gene: NA; CDR3 protein: CASSQESVGGYTF; CDR3 DNA: TGCGCCAGCAGCCAAGAATCGGTAGGGGGCTACACCTTC
J gene: TRBJ2-6; V gene: TRBV18; CDR3 length: 13; clone size: NA; D gene: NA; CDR3 protein: CASSPSGANVLTF; CDR3 DNA: TGTGCCAGCTCACCATCCGGGGCCAACGTCCTGACTTTC
J gene: TRBJ1-2; V gene: TRBV6-5; CDR3 length: 13; clone size: NA; D gene: NA; CDR3 protein: CASSYPRGDGYTF; CDR3 DNA: TGTGCCAGCAGTTACCCTCGCGGAGACGGCTACACCTTC
J gene: TRBJ1-1; V gene: TRBV5-1; CDR3 length: 15; clone size: NA; D gene: TRBD1; CDR3 protein: CASSPFGTVNTEAFF; CDR3 DNA: TGCGCCAGCAGCCCATTTGGGACAGTGAACACTGAAGCTTTCTTT
J gene: TRBJ2-7; V gene: TRBV2; CDR3 length: 15; clone size: NA; D gene: NA; CDR3 protein: CASSEQGHPSYEQYF; CDR3 DNA: TGTGCCAGCAGTGAACAGGGACACCCCTCCTACGAGCAGTACTTC
J gene: TRBJ2-7; V gene: TRBV5-6; CDR3 length: 19; clone size: NA; D gene: TRBD1; CDR3 protein: CASSSELRAGTGSLYEQYF; CDR3 DNA: TGTGCCAGCAGCTCCGAACTACGAGCCGGGACAGGGTCTCTCTACGAGCAGTACTTC
J gene: TRBJ2-3; V gene: TRBV19; CDR3 length: 13; clone size: once; D gene: NA; CDR3 protein: CASSDGSTDTQYF; CDR3 DNA: TGTGCCAGTAGTGACGGAAGCACAGATACGCAGTATTTT
J gene: TRBJ1-5; V gene: TRBV2; CDR3 length: 12; clone size: few; D gene: NA; CDR3 protein: CASSVGSRPQHF; CDR3 DNA: TGTGCCAGCAGTGTAGGATCCAGGCCCCAGCATTTT
J gene: TRBJ2-3; V gene: TRBV20-1; CDR3 length: 11; clone size: NA; D gene: NA; CDR3 protein: CSARDGDTQYF; CDR3 DNA: TGCAGTGCTAGAGATGGGGATACGCAGTATTTT
J gene: TRBJ1-2; V gene: TRBV20-1; CDR3 length: 11; clone size: NA; D gene: NA; CDR3 protein: CSARLTNGYTF; CDR3 DNA: TGCAGTGCTAGGTTGACAAATGGCTACACCTTC
J gene: TRBJ2-7; V gene: TRBV6-5; CDR3 length: 14; clone size: NA; D gene: TRBD1; CDR3 protein: CASRKGQGGYEQYF; CDR3 DNA: TGTGCCAGCAGGAAGGGACAGGGAGGCTACGAGCAGTACTTC
J gene: TRBJ2-3; V gene: TRBV5-1; CDR3 length: 15; clone size: once; D gene: NA; CDR3 protein: CASSLDIGMADTQYF; CDR3 DNA: TGCGCCAGCAGCTTGGATATAGGGATGGCAGATACGCAGTATTTT
J gene: TRBJ1-1; V gene: TRBV5-1; CDR3 length: 14; clone size: NA; D gene: NA; CDR3 protein: CASSLVSKGTEAFF; CDR3 DNA: TGCGCCAGCAGCTTGGTTAGCAAGGGCACTGAAGCTTTCTTT
J gene: TRBJ1-3; V gene: TRBV19; CDR3 length: 15; clone size: NA; D gene: NA; CDR3 protein: CASSIGPDSRSTIYF; CDR3 DNA: TGTGCCAGTAGTATTGGGCCGGACTCGAGGAGCACCATATATTTT
J gene: TRBJ2-5; V gene: TRBV3-1/TRBV3-2; CDR3 length: 16; clone size: NA; D gene: TRBD2; CDR3 protein: CASSQGPGGSGETQYF; CDR3 DNA: TGTGCCAGCAGCCAAGGGCCGGGGGGATCGGGGGAGACCCAGTACTTC
J gene: TRBJ2-7; V gene: TRBV2; CDR3 length: 13; clone size: NA; D gene: NA; CDR3 protein: CAASRAVSYEQYF; CDR3 DNA: TGTGCCGCCTCTCGGGCGGTTTCCTACGAGCAGTACTTC
J gene: TRBJ1-1; V gene: TRBV18; CDR3 length: 16; clone size: NA; D gene: TRBD1; CDR3 protein: CASSPQSTGGTTEAFF; CDR3 DNA: TGTGCCAGCTCACCACAGTCAACAGGGGGCACAACTGAAGCTTTCTTT
J gene: TRBJ1-6; V gene: TRBV21-1; CDR3 length: 10; clone size: NA; D gene: NA; CDR3 protein: CASRKPPLHF; CDR3 DNA: TGTGCCAGCAGGAAGCCCCCCCTCCACTTT
J gene: TRBJ1-2; V gene: TRBV15; CDR3 length: 17; clone size: NA; D gene: TRBD1; CDR3 protein: CATSRAGTGAAIRGYTF; CDR3 DNA: TGTGCCACCAGCAGAGCCGGGACAGGGGCGGCAATTCGTGGCTACACCTTC
J gene: TRBJ1-5; V gene: TRBV28; CDR3 length: 13; clone size: few; D gene: NA; CDR3 protein: CASSWDIQRPQHF; CDR3 DNA: TGTGCCAGCAGTTGGGACATTCAACGGCCCCAGCATTTT
J gene: TRBJ2-3; V gene: TRBV29-1; CDR3 length: 15; clone size: NA; D gene: NA; CDR3 protein: CSVSIQRGRTDTQYF; CDR3 DNA: TGCAGCGTTAGTATACAGCGCGGCCGCACAGATACGCAGTATTTT
J gene: TRBJ2-1; V gene: TRBV15; CDR3 length: 13; clone size: NA; D gene: NA; CDR3 protein: CATSRDGVLEQFF; CDR3 DNA: TGTGCCACCAGCAGAGATGGGGTCCTTGAGCAGTTCTTC
J gene: TRBJ2-3; V gene: TRBV20-1; CDR3 length: 10; clone size: NA; D gene: NA; CDR3 protein: CSVNTDTQYF; CDR3 DNA: TGCAGTGTAAACACAGATACGCAGTATTTT
J gene: TRBJ1-5; V gene: TRBV10-1; CDR3 length: 13; clone size: NA; D gene: NA; CDR3 protein: CASSEGAGQPQHF; CDR3 DNA: TGCGCCAGCAGTGAGGGGGCGGGCCAGCCCCAGCATTTT
J gene: TRBJ1-2; V gene: TRBV19; CDR3 length: 15; clone size: NA; D gene: TRBD1; CDR3 protein: CASSGPGQGNYGYTF; CDR3 DNA: TGTGCCAGTAGTGGGCCAGGACAGGGAAACTATGGCTACACCTTC
J gene: TRBJ1-1; V gene: TRBV10-3; CDR3 length: 14; clone size: few; D gene: TRBD1; CDR3 protein: CAIRTGQGADEAFF; CDR3 DNA: TGTGCCATCCGTACGGGACAGGGGGCGGATGAAGCTTTCTTT
J gene: TRBJ2-5; V gene: TRBV9; CDR3 length: 13; clone size: NA; D gene: NA; CDR3 protein: CASSDRLGETQYF; CDR3 DNA: TGTGCCAGCAGCGACCGATTGGGGGAGACCCAGTACTTC
J gene: TRBJ1-4; V gene: TRBV19; CDR3 length: 14; clone size: NA; D gene: NA; CDR3 protein: CASGDVTINEKLFF; CDR3 DNA: TGTGCCAGTGGGGACGTAACAATTAATGAAAAACTGTTTTTT
J gene: TRBJ1-3; V gene: TRBV19; CDR3 length: 18; clone size: NA; D gene: NA; CDR3 protein: CASSIVLGGVPYGNTIYF; CDR3 DNA: TGTGCCAGTAGTATAGTTCTGGGAGGTGTACCGTATGGAAACACCATATATTTT
J gene: TRBJ1-4; V gene: TRBV9; CDR3 length: 15; clone size: NA; D gene: NA; CDR3 protein: CASSVRQGYNEKLFF; CDR3 DNA: TGTGCCAGCAGCGTGAGGCAGGGATATAATGAAAAACTGTTTTTT